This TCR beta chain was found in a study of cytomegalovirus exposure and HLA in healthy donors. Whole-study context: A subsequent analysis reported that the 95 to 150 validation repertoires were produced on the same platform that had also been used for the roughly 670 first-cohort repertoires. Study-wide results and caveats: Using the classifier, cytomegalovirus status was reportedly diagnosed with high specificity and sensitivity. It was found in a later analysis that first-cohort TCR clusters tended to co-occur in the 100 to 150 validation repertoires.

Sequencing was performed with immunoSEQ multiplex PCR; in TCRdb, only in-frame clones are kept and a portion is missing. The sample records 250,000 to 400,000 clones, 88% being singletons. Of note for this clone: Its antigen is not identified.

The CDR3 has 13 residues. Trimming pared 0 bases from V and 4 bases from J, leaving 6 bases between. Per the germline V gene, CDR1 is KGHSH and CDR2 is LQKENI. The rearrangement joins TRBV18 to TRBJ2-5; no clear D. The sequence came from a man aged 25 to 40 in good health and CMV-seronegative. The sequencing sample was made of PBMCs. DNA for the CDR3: TGTGCCAGCTCACCACCATGGAGAGAGACCCAGTACTTC. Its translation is CASSPPWRETQYF.